This T cell receptor beta chain originates from a study of vaccination effects on CD4 cells after COVID-19. For the study at large: Two doses of either BNT162b2 or mRNA-1273 were given to each participant.

Details on this clone: Antigen specificity is unknown.

After expansion with viral peptide pools in the ViraFEST assay, antigen-specific CD4+ T cells were sequenced. Culturing for roughly 10 days preceded CD4+ T cell isolation. Previously uninfected by SARS-CoV-2, the vaccine recipients also showed negative nucleocapsid antibodies. Cultures had half their medium replaced with IL-2 medium on days 3 and 7. Study-wide results and limits: Infection- and vaccine-induced clones contracted markedly late after vaccination. A shortage of convalescent patients and an absence of early post-infection timepoints characterized the study.

The V gene lost 5 bases and the J gene lost 10 bases, with 9 bases spanning the gap. The length of the CDR3 is 11 residues. Looked up from germline, CDR1 is SGHAT and CDR2 is FQNNGV. TCRdb's table, derived via immunoSEQ multiplex PCR, lists solely in-frame clones and lacks some. The data hold 50,000 to 60,000 clones, with roughly 70% observed a single time. Sequencing was performed on CD4+ T cells from PBMCs cultured with SARS-CoV-2 spike peptides, taken before COVID-19 vaccination. The sequence was obtained from a human donor who received a COVID-19 vaccine. The chain uses TRBV11-2 and TRBJ2-1, with D uncertain. For the CDR3, the DNA is TGTGCCAGCAGCCTATTTTGGGAGCAGTTCTTC. It encodes CASSLFWEQFF. Filled out from reference TRBV11-2 and TRBJ2-1, the complete variable domain reads EAGVAQSPRYKIIEKRQSVAFWCNPISGHATLYWYQQILGQGPKLLIQFQNNGVVDDSQLPKDRFSAERLKGVDSTLKIQPAKLEDSAVYLCASSLFWEQFFGPGTRLTVL.